The source of this TCR beta chain is a study of blood T cell repertoires in COVID-19. Background on the study: Samples of COVID-19 (acute and convalescent) were obtained from the United States, Italy and Spain. T cells, B-cell-depleted T cells, or PBMCs provided the cDNA or gDNA that served as material.

The germline V gene has CDR1 SGHNT and CDR2 YENEEA. The CDR3 is 14 residues long. The V end was cut by 5 bases, the J end by 1 base, with 11 bases between. Individuals aged about 18 to 100 years were recruited from fewer than 30 US areas. Cohort 3 donors counted as recovered after two negative PCRs, clearance, or resolved symptoms. Some clones are missing from TCRdb's copy, which holds only in-frame ones; the method was immunoSEQ multiplex PCR. This sample has about 330,000 clones, with roughly 90% found just once. The sequence came from a woman in her twenties or thirties who had recovered from COVID-19. The chain carries TRBV11-3 and TRBJ1-1; possible D gene TRBD1, 6 bases. The sample consisted of PBMCs or T cells enriched from blood (not recorded which). CDR3 DNA sequence: TGTGCCAGCAGCAAACGGACAGAGAACACTGAAGCTTTCTTT. It encodes CASSKRTENTEAFF.